This T cell receptor (beta chain) was captured in a study of monozygotic twins with inflammatory bowel disease. TCRdb reprocessed the 5' RACE reads and reports one entry per CDR3 protein, with no DNA. There are roughly 140,000 distinct CDR3 sequences in the sample, with 2% to 2.5% held by the top ten. Sequences were obtained from blood. The receptor comes from a human donor with ulcerative colitis or Crohn's disease, or a healthy co-twin of an affected twin (not recorded which).

The CDR3 region is CASSHGEAGELFF. The chain has TRBV4-3 and TRBJ2-2; no DNA is available, so the TRBD2 call from TCRdb remains unchecked. The CDR3 consists of 13 residues. Germline V gives CDR1 LGHNA, CDR2 YSLEER.